The 8 T cell receptor beta chains below were found in one sample sequenced in a study of blood T cell repertoires in COVID-19. The assay was immunoSEQ multiplex PCR, and TCRdb's table has in-frame clones only and misses some. The sample lists 150,000 to 180,000 clones; 84% were seen once. The sequenced material came from peripheral blood. These receptors were collected from a woman in her forties or fifties with acute or convalescent COVID-19.

The chain employs TRBV18 and TRBJ1-2; the match to TRBD1 covers 8 bases. CDR1 is KGHSH, CDR2 LQKENI, per germline. The CDR3 runs 13 residues. Germline trimming cut 7 bases from V and 6 bases from J; bases unmatched to any gene: 7. The CDR3 here is CASFGQGGDGYTF. CDR3 nucleotides: TGTGCCAGCTTCGGACAGGGAGGCGATGGCTACACCTTC. The complete variable domain, with remaining parts taken from reference TRBV18 and TRBJ1-2, reads NAGVMQNPRHLVRRRGQEARLRCSPMKGHSHVYWYRQLPEEGLKFMVYLQKENIIDESGMPKERFSAEFPKEGPSILRIQQVVRGDSAAYFCASFGQGGDGYTFGSGTRLTVV.

The chain employs TRBV4-2 and TRBJ2-7; D is ambiguous. The ends were cut back, 0 bases at V and 1 base at J, with 13 bases in the middle. CDR1 and CDR2 (germline): LGHNA, YNFKEQ. The CDR3 is 16 residues long. The CDR3 sequence: CASSQDVRFKSYEQYF. The CDR3 DNA sequence: TGTGCCAGCAGCCAAGATGTGCGGTTTAAGTCCTACGAGCAGTACTTC.

In nucleotides, the CDR3 is TGTGCCAGCAGCGTAGGAGGCGGGGAAGATACGCAGTATTTT. Amino acids: CASSVGGGEDTQYF. This chain connects TRBV9 to TRBJ2-3, with D perhaps matching TRBD2 (6 bases). The CDR3 totals 14 residues. CDR1 is SGDLS and CDR2 is YYNGEE in the germline V gene. V lost 0 bases and J lost 5, with 10 bases in between.

The CDR3 region is CASSAHVSGANVLTF. DNA of the CDR3: TGTGCCAGCAGCGCGCACGTCTCTGGGGCCAACGTCCTGACTTTC. The chain employs TRBV6-5 and TRBJ2-6; D unresolved. This CDR3 contains 15 residues. V shed 6 bases and J shed 0 bases, with 9 bases lying between them. Germline CDR1 and CDR2: MNHEY and SVGAGI.

This sequence joins TRBV4-3 and TRBJ1-2, with 9 bases lining up with TRBD1. CDR3 length: 17 residues. Germline CDR1 and CDR2: LGHNA and YSLEER. After removal of 0 bases from V and 4 bases from J, the junction contained 9 bases not matched to a gene. CDR3: CASSQDRGPGQGYGYTF. The CDR3 nucleotides read TGCGCCAGCAGCCAAGATCGTGGTCCGGGACAGGGCTATGGCTACACCTTC.

The sample holds a few counts of this clone. The gene calls are TRBV6-5 and TRBJ1-2; unclear D gene. The V end was cut by 3 bases, the J end by 5 bases, with 10 bases between. Looked up from germline, CDR1 is MNHEY and CDR2 is SVGAGI. The CDR3 has 13 residues. The CDR3, as DNA: TGTGCCAGCAGTTATGACGGAGGTTATGGCTACACCTTC. Translated, it gives CASSYDGGYGYTF.

J is TRBJ1-2 and V is TRBV5-4; a possible D gene is TRBD1 (5 bases). The length of the CDR3 is 15 residues. V dropped 0 bases and J dropped 4 bases, with 13 bases sitting between them. Germline V lookup: CDR1 SGHNT, CDR2 YYREEE (reference sequence). The CDR3 reads CASSLEAAGGYGYTF. CDR3 bases: TGTGCCAGCAGCTTGGAAGCGGCGGGGGGCTATGGCTACACCTTC.

This clone has a single count. The genes are TRBV21-1 and TRBJ2-1; the table's TRBD2 call for D was not verified on the DNA. TRBV21-1 is labeled a pseudogene. CDR3 length: 17 amino acids. DNA of the CDR3: TGTGCCAGCAGCGCCCCTTGTTGGACTAGCGGGTACAATGAGCAGTTCTTC. Translation gives CASSAPCWTSGYNEQFF.